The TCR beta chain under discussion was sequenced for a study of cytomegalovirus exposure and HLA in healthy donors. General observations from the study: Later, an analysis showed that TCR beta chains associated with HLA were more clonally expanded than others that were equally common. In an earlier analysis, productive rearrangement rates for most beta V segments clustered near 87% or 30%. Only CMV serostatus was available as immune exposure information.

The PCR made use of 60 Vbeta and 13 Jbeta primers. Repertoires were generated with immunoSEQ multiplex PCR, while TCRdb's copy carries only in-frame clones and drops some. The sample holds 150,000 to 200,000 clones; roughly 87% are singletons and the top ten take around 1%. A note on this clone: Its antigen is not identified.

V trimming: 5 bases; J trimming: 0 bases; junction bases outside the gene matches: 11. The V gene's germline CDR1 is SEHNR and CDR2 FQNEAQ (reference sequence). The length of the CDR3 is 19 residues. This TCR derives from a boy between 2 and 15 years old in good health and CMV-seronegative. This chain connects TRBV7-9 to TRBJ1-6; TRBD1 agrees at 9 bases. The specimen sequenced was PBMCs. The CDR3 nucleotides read TGTGCCAGCAGCCCCGTAGGACAGGGGCCGAGCTCCTATAATTCACCCCTCCACTTT. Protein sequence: CASSPVGQGPSSYNSPLHF.